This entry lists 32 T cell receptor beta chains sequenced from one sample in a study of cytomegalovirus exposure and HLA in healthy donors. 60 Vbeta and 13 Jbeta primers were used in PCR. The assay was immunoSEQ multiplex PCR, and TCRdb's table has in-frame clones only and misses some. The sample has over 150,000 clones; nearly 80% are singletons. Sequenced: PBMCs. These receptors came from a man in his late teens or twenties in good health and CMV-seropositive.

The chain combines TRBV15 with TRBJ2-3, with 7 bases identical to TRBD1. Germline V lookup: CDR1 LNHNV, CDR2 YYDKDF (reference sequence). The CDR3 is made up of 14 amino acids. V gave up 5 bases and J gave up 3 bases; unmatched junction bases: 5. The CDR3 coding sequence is TGTGCCACCAGCGCCTTACAGGGGACAGATACGCAGTATTTT. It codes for CATSALQGTDTQYF.

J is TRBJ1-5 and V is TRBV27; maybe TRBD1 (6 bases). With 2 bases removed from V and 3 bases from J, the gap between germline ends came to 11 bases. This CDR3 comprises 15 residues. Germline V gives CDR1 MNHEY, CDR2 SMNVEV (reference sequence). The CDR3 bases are TGTGCCAGCAGTTTAAGATGGGGGCACAATCAGCCCCAGCATTTT. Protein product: CASSLRWGHNQPQHF.

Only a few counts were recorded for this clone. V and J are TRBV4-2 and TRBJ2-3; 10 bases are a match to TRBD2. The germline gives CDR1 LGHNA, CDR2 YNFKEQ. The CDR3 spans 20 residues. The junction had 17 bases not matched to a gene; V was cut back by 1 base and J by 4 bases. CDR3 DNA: TGTGCCAGCAGCCAAGGGGGCGGGGGAGCGGGGGGGCCCCTAGCAGATACGCAGTATTTT. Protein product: CASSQGGGGAGGPLADTQYF.

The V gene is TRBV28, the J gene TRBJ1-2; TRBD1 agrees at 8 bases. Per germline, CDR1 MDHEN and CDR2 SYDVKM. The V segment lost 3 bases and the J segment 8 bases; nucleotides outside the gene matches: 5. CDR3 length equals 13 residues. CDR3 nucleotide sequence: TGTGCCAGCAGTTTCCAGGGGGCGCACGGCTACACCTTC. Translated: CASSFQGAHGYTF.

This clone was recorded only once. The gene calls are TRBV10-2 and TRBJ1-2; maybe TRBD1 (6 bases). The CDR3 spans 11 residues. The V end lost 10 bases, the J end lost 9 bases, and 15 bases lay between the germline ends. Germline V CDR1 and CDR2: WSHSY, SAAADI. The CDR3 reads CATYRDPSYTF. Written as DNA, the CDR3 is TGCGCCACGTACAGGGACCCCAGCTACACCTTC.

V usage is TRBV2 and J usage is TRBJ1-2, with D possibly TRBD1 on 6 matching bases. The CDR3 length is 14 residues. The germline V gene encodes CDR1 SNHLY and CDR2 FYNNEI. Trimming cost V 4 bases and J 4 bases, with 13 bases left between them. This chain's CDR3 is CASSVGGDGYGYTF. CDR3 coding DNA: TGTGCCAGCAGTGTAGGGGGGGACGGCTATGGCTACACCTTC.

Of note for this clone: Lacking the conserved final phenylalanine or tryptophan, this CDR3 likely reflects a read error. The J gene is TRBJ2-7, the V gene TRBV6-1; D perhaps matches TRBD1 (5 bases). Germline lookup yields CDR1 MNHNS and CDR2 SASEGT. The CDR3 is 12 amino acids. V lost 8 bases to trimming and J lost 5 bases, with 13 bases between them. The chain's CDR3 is CASCIWGDEQYL. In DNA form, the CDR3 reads TGTGCCAGCTGCATCTGGGGCGACGAGCAGTACCTC.

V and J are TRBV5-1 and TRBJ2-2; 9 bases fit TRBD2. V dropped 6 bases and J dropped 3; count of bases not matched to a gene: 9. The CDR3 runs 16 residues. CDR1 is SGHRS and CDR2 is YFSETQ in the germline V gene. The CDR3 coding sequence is TGCGCCAGCACGGGGGCGGGGGGGCCGGACACCGGGGAGCTGTTTTTT. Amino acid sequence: CASTGAGGPDTGELFF.

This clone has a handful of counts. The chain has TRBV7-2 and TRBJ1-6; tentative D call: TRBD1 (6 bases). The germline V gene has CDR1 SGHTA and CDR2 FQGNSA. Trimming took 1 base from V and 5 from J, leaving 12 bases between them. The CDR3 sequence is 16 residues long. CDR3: CASSLVSDRNNSPLHF. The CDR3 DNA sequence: TGTGCCAGCAGCTTAGTTTCGGACAGAAATAATTCACCCCTCCACTTT.

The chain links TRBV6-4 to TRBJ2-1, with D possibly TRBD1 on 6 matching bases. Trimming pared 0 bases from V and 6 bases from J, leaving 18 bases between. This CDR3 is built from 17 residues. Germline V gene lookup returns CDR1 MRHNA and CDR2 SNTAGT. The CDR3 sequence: CASSDSFRQGPSNEQFF. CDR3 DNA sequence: TGTGCCAGCAGTGACTCCTTCCGGCAGGGGCCCAGCAATGAGCAGTTCTTC.

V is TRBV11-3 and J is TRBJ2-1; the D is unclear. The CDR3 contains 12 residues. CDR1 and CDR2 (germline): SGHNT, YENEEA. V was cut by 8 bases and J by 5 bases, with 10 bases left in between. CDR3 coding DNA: TGTGCCAGCCCCAGGCCGAACAATGAGCAGTTCTTC. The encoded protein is CASPRPNNEQFF. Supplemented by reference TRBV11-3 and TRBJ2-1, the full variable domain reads EAGVVQSPRYKIIEKKQPVAFWCNPISGHNTLYWYLQNLGQGPELLIRYENEEAVDDSQLPKDRFSAERLKGVDSTLKIQPAELGDSAVYLCASPRPNNEQFFGPGTRLTVL.

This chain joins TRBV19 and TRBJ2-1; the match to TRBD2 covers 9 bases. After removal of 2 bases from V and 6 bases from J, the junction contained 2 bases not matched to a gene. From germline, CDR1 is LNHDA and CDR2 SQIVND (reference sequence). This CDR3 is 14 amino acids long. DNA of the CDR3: TGTGCCAGTAGTATACTAGCGGGATCCAATGAGCAGTTCTTC. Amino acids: CASSILAGSNEQFF.

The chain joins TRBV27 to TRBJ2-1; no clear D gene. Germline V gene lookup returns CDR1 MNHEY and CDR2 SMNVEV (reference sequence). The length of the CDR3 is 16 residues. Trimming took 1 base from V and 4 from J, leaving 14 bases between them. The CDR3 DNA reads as TGTGCCAGCAGTTTATGCCAGACTTCCGTATACAATGAGCAGTTCTTC. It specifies CASSLCQTSVYNEQFF.

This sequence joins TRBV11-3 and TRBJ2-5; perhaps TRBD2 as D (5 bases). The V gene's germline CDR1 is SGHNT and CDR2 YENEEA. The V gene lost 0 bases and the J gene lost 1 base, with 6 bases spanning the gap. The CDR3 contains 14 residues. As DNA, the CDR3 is TGTGCCAGCAGCTTAGATCGGGGCCAAGAGACCCAGTACTTC. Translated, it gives CASSLDRGQETQYF.

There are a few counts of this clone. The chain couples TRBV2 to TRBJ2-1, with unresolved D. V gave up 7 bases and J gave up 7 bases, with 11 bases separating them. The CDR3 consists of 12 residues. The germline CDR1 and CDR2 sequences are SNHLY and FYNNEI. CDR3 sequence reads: CASTIRANEQFF. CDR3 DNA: TGTGCCAGCACGATCCGAGCAAATGAGCAGTTCTTC.

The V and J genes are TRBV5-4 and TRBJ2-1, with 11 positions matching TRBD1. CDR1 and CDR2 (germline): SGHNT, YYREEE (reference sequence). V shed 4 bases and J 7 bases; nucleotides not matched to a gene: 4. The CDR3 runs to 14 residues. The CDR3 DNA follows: TGTGCCAGCAGCGCGGACAGGGGGCTGAATGAGCAGTTCTTC. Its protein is CASSADRGLNEQFF.

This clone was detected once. CDR3 sequence: CASSLVSSGGLNTDTQYF. Here the CDR3 DNA reads TGTGCCAGCAGCTTAGTTTCTAGCGGGGGGCTTAACACAGATACGCAGTATTTT. The chain combines TRBV7-2 with TRBJ2-3; 11 bases fit TRBD2. Germline lookup yields CDR1 SGHTA and CDR2 FQGNSA. The CDR3 has 18 residues. With V trimmed by 1 base and J by 2 bases, 8 bases remained unmatched. Full variable domain (rest looked up from reference TRBV7-2 and TRBJ2-3): GAGVSQSPSNKVTEKGKDVELRCDPISGHTALYWYRQSLGQGLEFLIYFQGNSAPDKSGLPSDRFSAERTGGSVSTLTIQRTQQEDSAVYLCASSLVSSGGLNTDTQYFGPGTRLTVL.

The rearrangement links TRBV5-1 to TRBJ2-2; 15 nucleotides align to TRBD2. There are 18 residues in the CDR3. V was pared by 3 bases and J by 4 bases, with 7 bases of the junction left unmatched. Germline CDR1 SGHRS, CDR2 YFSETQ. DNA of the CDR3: TGCGCCAGCAGCTCGCGGACTAGCGGGAGGGCCCTCACCGGGGAGCTGTTTTTT. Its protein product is CASSSRTSGRALTGELFF.

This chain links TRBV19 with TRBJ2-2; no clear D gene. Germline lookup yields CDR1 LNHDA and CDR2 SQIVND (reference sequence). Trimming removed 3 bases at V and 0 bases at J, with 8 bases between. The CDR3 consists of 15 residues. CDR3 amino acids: CASSMGLANTGELFF. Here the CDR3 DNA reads TGTGCCAGTAGTATGGGCCTTGCGAACACCGGGGAGCTGTTTTTT.

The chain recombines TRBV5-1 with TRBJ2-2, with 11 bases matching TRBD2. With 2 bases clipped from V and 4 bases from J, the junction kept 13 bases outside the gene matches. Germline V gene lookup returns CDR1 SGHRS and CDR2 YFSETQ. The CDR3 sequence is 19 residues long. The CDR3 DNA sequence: TGCGCCAGCAGCTTTCCACTAGCGGGAGTCAACCCGGCCACCGGGGAGCTGTTTTTT. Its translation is CASSFPLAGVNPATGELFF.

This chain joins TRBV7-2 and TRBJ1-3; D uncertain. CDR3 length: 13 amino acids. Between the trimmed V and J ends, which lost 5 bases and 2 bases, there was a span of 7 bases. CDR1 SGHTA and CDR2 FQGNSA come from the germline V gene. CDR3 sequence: CASSEGTGNTIYF. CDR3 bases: TGTGCCAGCAGCGAGGGTACTGGAAACACCATATATTTT.

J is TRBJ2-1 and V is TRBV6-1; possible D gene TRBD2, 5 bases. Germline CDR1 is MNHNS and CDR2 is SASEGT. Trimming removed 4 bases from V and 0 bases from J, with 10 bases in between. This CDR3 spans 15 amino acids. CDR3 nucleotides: TGTGCCAGCAGTGTTGAAGGAGGCTCCTACAATGAGCAGTTCTTC. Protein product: CASSVEGGSYNEQFF.

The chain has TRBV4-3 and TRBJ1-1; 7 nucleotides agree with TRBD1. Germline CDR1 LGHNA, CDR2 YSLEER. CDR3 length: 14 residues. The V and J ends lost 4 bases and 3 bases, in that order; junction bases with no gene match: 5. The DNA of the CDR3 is TGCGCCAGCAGCCTTAGGGGGCCTGACACTGAAGCTTTCTTT. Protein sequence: CASSLRGPDTEAFF.

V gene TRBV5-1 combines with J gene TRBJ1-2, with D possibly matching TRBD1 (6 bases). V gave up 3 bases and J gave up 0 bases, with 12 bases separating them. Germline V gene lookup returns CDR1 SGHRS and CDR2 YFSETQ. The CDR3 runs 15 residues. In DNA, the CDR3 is TGCGCCAGCAGCTCCCGACAGGATGCTAACTATGGCTACACCTTC. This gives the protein CASSSRQDANYGYTF.

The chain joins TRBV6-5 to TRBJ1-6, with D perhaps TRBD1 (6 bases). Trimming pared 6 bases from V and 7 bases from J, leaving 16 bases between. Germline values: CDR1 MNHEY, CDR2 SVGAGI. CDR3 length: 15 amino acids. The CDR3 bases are TGTGCCAGCAGACCGGGGCGCACAGGGAATTCACCCCTCCACTTT. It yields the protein CASRPGRTGNSPLHF.

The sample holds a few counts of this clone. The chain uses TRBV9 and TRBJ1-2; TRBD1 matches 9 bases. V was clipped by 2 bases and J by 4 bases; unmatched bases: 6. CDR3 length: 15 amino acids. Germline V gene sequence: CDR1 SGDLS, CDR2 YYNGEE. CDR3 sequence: CASSVTGQGSYGYTF. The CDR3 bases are TGTGCCAGCAGCGTGACGGGACAGGGATCCTATGGCTACACCTTC.

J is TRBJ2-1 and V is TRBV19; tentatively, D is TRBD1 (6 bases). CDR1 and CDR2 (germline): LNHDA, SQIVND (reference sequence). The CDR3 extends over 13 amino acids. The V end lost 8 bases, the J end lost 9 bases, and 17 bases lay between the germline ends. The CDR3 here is CASAGNSRGEQFF. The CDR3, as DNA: TGTGCCAGTGCCGGTAATTCCAGGGGTGAGCAGTTCTTC. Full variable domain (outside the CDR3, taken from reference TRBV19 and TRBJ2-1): DGGITQSPKYLFRKEGQNVTLSCEQNLNHDAMYWYRQDPGQGLRLIYYSQIVNDFQKGDIAEGYSVSREKKESFPLTVTSAQKNPTAFYLCASAGNSRGEQFFGPGTRLTVL.

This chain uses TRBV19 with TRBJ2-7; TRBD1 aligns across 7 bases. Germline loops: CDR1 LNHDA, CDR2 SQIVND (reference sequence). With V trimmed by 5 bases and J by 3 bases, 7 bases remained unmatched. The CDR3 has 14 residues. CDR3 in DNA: TGTGCCAGTAGTCGAGGGACAGTGAACTACGAGCAGTACTTC. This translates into CASSRGTVNYEQYF.

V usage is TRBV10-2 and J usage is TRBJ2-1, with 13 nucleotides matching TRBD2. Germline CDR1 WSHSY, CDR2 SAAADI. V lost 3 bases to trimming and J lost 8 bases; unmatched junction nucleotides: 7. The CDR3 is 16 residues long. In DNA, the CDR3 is TGCGCCAGCAGTGACTTACTAGCGGGAGGGGGGGATGAGCAGTTCTTC. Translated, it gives CASSDLLAGGGDEQFF.

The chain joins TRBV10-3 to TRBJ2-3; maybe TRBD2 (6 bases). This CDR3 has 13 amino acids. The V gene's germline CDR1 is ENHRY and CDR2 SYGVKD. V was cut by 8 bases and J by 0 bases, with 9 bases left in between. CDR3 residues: CAIGAGSTDTQYF. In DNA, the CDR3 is TGTGCCATCGGGGCGGGGAGCACAGATACGCAGTATTTT.

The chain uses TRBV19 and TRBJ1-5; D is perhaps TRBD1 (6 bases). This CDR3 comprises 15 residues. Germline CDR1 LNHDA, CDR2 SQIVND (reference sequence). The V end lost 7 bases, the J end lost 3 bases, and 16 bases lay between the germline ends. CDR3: CASTSGTSYNQPQHF. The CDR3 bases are TGTGCCAGTACCTCCGGGACAAGTTACAATCAGCCCCAGCATTTT. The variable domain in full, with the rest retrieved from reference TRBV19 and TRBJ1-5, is DGGITQSPKYLFRKEGQNVTLSCEQNLNHDAMYWYRQDPGQGLRLIYYSQIVNDFQKGDIAEGYSVSREKKESFPLTVTSAQKNPTAFYLCASTSGTSYNQPQHFGDGTRLSIL.

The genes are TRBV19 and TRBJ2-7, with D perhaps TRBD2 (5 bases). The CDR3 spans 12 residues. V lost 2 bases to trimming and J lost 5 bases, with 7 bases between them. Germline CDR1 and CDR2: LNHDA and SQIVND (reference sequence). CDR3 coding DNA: TGTGCCAGTAGTATATCCGGGAACGAGCAGTACTTC. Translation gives CASSISGNEQYF.